This entry describes one TCR beta chain. Its antigen is unknown. The data originate from a study of identical twins. Each CDR3 protein is one row after TCRdb ran MiXCR on the 5' RACE reads. This table holds 1.5 million or so distinct CDR3 sequences, about 30% found once. Study-level points and caveats: Zero-insertion analyses might be partly confounded by invariant T cells like MAIT and iNKT. Out-of-frame beta sequences exhibited a weaker degree of excess twin sharing. It was out-of-frame TCR alpha sharing in monozygotic twins that models underestimated.

Germline CDR1 and CDR2: SGHRS and YFSETQ. CDR3 length: 16 amino acids. V lost 2 bases and J 1 base, leaving 10 bases between the germline ends. This chain joins TRBV5-1 and TRBJ2-6; D unclear. The TCR sequence derives from a newborn girl in good health. Sequenced sample: cord blood. CDR3 sequence reads: CASSFPTTSGANVLTF. As DNA, the CDR3 is TGCGCCAGCAGCTTCCCTACAACGTCTGGGGCCAACGTCCTGACTTTC.